The rows below give T cell receptor beta chains drawn from one sample of a study of tumor and adjacent non-tumor tissue in lung cancer. TCRdb used MiXCR to reprocess the multiplex PCR reads, holding one entry per CDR3 protein. The sample lists some 100,000 distinct CDR3 sequences; approximately 65% were seen once. The sequenced material came from distant non-tumor lung tissue. All receptors derive from a man aged 25-45 years with non-small cell lung cancer. Both conserved end residues are part of each CDR3. Fields, in order: CDR3 protein, CDR3 DNA, J gene, V gene, D gene, clone size. D genes are given only for firm matches. Only part of the rows carry a size: once, few, many, or a class if the clone is expanded.

CDR3aa: CASNTIGTGDLKVTF; CDR3nt: TGTGCCAGCAATACAATCGGGACAGGGGATCTAAAAGTGACTTTC; j_gene: TRBJ2-6; v_gene: TRBV6-5; d_gene: TRBD1; abundance: NA
CDR3aa: CSIENQGSGYTF; CDR3nt: TGCAGCATTGAGAATCAGGGCAGTGGCTACACCTTC; j_gene: TRBJ1-2; v_gene: TRBV29-1; d_gene: NA; abundance: NA
CDR3aa: CSARGRGGSLYEQYF; CDR3nt: TGCAGTGCTAGGGGCCGGGGCGGGAGCCTTTACGAGCAGTACTTC; j_gene: TRBJ2-7; v_gene: TRBV20-1; d_gene: TRBD2; abundance: many
CDR3aa: CACSPRGYDTEAFF; CDR3nt: TGTGCTTGCAGCCCCAGGGGGTATGACACTGAAGCTTTCTTT; j_gene: TRBJ1-1; v_gene: TRBV11-2; d_gene: TRBD1; abundance: NA
CDR3aa: CAISEGGGTSEQFF; CDR3nt: TGTGCCATCAGTGAGGGCGGCGGGACTTCCGAGCAGTTCTTC; j_gene: TRBJ2-1; v_gene: TRBV10-3; d_gene: NA; abundance: many
CDR3aa: CSARDLLSGANVLTF; CDR3nt: TGCAGTGCTAGAGATCTATTATCTGGGGCCAACGTCCTGACTTTC; j_gene: TRBJ2-6; v_gene: TRBV20-1; d_gene: NA; abundance: medium-sized
CDR3aa: CSVADREVNQPQHF; CDR3nt: TGCAGCGTTGCCGACAGGGAAGTCAATCAGCCCCAGCATTTT; j_gene: TRBJ1-5; v_gene: TRBV29-1; d_gene: TRBD1; abundance: NA
CDR3aa: CASSWMGAETGELFF; CDR3nt: TGCGCCAGCAGCTGGATGGGGGCGGAAACCGGGGAGCTGTTTTTT; j_gene: TRBJ2-2; v_gene: TRBV5-1; d_gene: NA; abundance: NA
CDR3aa: CASTPGQSAYGYTF; CDR3nt: TGTGCCAGCACCCCGGGGCAGTCCGCCTATGGCTACACCTTC; j_gene: TRBJ1-2; v_gene: TRBV12-3/TRBV12-4; d_gene: NA; abundance: many
CDR3aa: CVSGARGDQSQHF; CDR3nt: TGTGTTAGTGGAGCAAGGGGGGATCAGTCCCAGCATTTT; j_gene: TRBJ1-5; v_gene: TRBV12-5; d_gene: NA; abundance: NA
CDR3aa: CSARPPVSPGEKLFF; CDR3nt: TGCAGTGCTAGACCCCCCGTGTCTCCAGGCGAAAAACTGTTTTTT; j_gene: TRBJ1-4; v_gene: TRBV20-1; d_gene: NA; abundance: many
CDR3aa: CASSLVATNTGELFF; CDR3nt: TGTGCCAGCAGCTTAGTGGCGACGAACACAGGGGAGCTGTTTTTT; j_gene: TRBJ2-2; v_gene: TRBV11-3; d_gene: NA; abundance: NA
CDR3aa: CASIHSGRATKNIQYF; CDR3nt: TGTGCCAGCATCCACTCAGGCAGGGCGACTAAAAACATTCAGTATTTC; j_gene: TRBJ2-4; v_gene: TRBV11-1; d_gene: NA; abundance: NA
CDR3aa: CSAGGSVDFPFYEQYF; CDR3nt: TGCAGCGCTGGAGGTAGCGTGGACTTTCCATTCTACGAGCAGTACTTC; j_gene: TRBJ2-7; v_gene: TRBV29-1; d_gene: NA; abundance: few